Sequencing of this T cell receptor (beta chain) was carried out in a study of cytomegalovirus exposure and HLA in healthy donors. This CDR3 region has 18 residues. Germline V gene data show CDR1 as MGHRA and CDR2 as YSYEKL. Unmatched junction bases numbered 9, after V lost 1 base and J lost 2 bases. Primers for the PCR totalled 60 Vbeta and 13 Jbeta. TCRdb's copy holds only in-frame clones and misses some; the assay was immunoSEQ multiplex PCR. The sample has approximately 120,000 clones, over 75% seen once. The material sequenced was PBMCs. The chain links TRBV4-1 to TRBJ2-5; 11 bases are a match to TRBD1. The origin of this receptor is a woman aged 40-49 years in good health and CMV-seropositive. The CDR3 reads CASSQGDRDRGWQETQYF. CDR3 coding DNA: TGCGCCAGCAGCCAAGGGGATCGGGACAGGGGGTGGCAAGAGACCCAGTACTTC.